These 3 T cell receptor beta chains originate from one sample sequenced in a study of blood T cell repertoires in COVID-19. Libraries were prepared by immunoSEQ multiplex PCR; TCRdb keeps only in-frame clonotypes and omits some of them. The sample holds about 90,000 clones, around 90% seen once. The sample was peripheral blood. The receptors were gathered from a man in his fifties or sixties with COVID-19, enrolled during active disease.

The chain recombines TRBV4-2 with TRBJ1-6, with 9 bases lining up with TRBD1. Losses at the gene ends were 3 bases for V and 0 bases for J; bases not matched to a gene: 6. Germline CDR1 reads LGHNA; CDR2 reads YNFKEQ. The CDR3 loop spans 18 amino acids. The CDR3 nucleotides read TGTGCCAGCAGCCAGGGACAGGGCCCGAGCTCCTATAATTCACCCCTCCACTTT. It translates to CASSQGQGPSSYNSPLHF.

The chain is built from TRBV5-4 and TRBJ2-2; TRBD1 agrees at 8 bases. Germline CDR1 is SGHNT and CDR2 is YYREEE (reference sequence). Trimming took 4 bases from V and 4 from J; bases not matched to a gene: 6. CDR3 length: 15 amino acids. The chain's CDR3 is CASSQRTGPTGELFF. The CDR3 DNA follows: TGTGCCAGCAGCCAAAGGACAGGGCCCACCGGGGAGCTGTTTTTT.

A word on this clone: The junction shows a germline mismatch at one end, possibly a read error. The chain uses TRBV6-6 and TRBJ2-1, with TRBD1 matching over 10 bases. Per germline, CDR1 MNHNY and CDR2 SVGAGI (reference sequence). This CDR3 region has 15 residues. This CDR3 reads CASSYSVTGGNKQFF. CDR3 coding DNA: TGTGCCAGCAGTTACTCGGTGACAGGGGGCAATAAGCAGTTCTTC.